This TCR beta chain stems from a study of T-cell reconstitution after alpha-beta-depleted transplantation in children. As concerns this clonotype: Its antigen is as yet unknown.

Unique molecular identifiers were built into the TCRbeta library. Each CDR3 protein is one row after TCRdb ran MiXCR on the PCR reads. The table has approximately 350,000 distinct CDR3 sequences, roughly 16% seen once. General observations from the study: Reports say that about two months after transplant, the alpha-beta T cells came out of several hundred graft clones that had expanded. Certain patients had high TCRbeta diversity at day 60, and it came from recipient T cells and thymic progenitors that survived. By one year post-transplant, T-cell counts and diversity largely arose from T cells that were newly produced.

V dropped 6 bases and J dropped 2 bases, with 11 bases sitting between them. Per germline, CDR1 DFQATT and CDR2 SNEGSKA (reference sequence). There are 12 residues in the CDR3. The gene calls are TRBV20-1 and TRBJ2-7; D possibly corresponds to TRBD2 (5 bases). This material consisted of PBMCs, mostly from graft donor cells, taken 360 days after TCRalphabeta/CD19-depleted stem cell transplant. The sequence derives from a male patient aged 2-9 years who had a stem cell transplant for acute lymphoblastic leukemia, so the T cells may come from the graft donor. CDR3 DNA: TGCAGTGCCAAAGGACTGACCTACGAGCAGTACTTC. Protein: CSAKGLTYEQYF.